This entry describes one T cell receptor beta chain. Its matching antigen is unknown. This sample was included in a study of OX40 agonist ivuxolimab in advanced cancers. Looking at the study overall: An agonistic anti-OX40 (CD134) antibody, ivuxolimab, was used to treat the patients. A male proportion of approximately 83% was recorded, with mean age about 54 years and range about 23 to 80. Study observations and caveats: Researchers did not determine the expanded peripheral T cells' antigen specificity. The study observed clonal expansion of CD4+ and CD8+ blood T cells by week 6 at 0.1 to 3.0 mg/kg.

CDR3 length: 14 residues. The junction had 8 bases not matched to a gene; V was cut back by 3 bases and J by 11 bases. Looked up from germline, CDR1 is SGDLS and CDR2 is YYNGEE. Libraries were prepared by immunoSEQ multiplex PCR; TCRdb keeps only in-frame clonotypes and omits some of them. The sample has around 47,000 clones, about 88% seen once. J is TRBJ2-1 and V is TRBV9, with 10 bases that match TRBD1. The sample here was CD4+ or CD8+ T cells sorted from blood, taken in a trial of the OX40 agonist ivuxolimab. This clonotype was obtained from an adult with an advanced solid tumor such as melanoma, head and neck, liver or kidney cancer. The CDR3: CASSAGQGLNQQFF. In nucleotides, the CDR3 is TGTGCCAGCAGCGCGGGACAGGGGCTTAATCAGCAGTTCTTC.